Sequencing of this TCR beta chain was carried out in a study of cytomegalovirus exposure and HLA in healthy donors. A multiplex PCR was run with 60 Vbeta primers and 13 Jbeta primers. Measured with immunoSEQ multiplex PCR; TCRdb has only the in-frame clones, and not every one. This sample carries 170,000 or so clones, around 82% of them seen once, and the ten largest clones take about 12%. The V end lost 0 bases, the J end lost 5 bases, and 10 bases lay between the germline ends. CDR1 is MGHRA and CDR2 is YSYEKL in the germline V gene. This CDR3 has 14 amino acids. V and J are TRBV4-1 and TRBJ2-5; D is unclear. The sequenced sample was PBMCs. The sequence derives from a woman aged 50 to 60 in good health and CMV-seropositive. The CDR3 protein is CASSQDNLRETQYF. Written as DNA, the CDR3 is TGCGCCAGCAGCCAAGATAACTTGAGGGAGACCCAGTACTTC.